Listed below are T cell receptor beta chains from one sample, sequenced in a study of blood T cell repertoires in COVID-19. This table comes from immunoSEQ multiplex PCR, and its TCRdb copy is limited to in-frame clones, with some not included. The sample includes a few hundred thousand clones, approximately 89% of them seen just once. What was sequenced was PBMCs or T cells enriched from blood (not recorded which). These receptors all come from a young woman who had recovered from COVID-19. Both conserved end residues are part of each CDR3. Each record gives: J gene, D gene, V gene, clone size, CDR3 DNA, CDR3 protein. D genes are given only for firm matches. Clone size appears in some rows only: once, few, many, or a class for an expanded clone.

TRBJ1-1 - TRBV7-9 - TGTGCCACTAGGAGACCGAACACTGAAGCTTTCTTT CATRRPNTEAFF
TRBJ1-1 - TRBV6-2/TRBV6-3 - TGTGCCAGCAGTTACGATGACAGTTTTGAAGCTTTCTTT CASSYDDSFEAFF
TRBJ2-3 TRBD2 TRBV19 - TGTGCCAGTAAGGCTAGCGGGGCCACAGATACGCAGTATTTT CASKASGATDTQYF
TRBJ1-2 TRBD1 TRBV6-5 - TGTGCCAGCAGCCCCGGGGACAGGGGGCACGGCTACACCTTC CASSPGDRGHGYTF
TRBJ1-1 - TRBV7-9 once TGTGCCAGCAGCTTAAGCCACGCGAACACTGAAGCTTTCTTT CASSLSHANTEAFF
TRBJ2-3 TRBD2 TRBV3-1/TRBV3-2 once TGTGCCAGCAGCCAAGATTTAGGGCTAGCGGGAACAGATACGCAGTATTTT CASSQDLGLAGTDTQYF
TRBJ2-4 TRBD2 TRBV13 - TGTGCCAGCAGCCCCTTTTTAGCGGGCATTCAGTACTTC CASSPFLAGIQYF
TRBJ2-7 - TRBV4-1 - TGCGCCAGCAGCCGACTACGTTTCTACGAGCAGTACTTC CASSRLRFYEQYF
TRBJ1-1 - TRBV28 few TGTGCCAGCAGTATCACAGGGATACAAATGAACACTGAAGCTTTCTTT CASSITGIQMNTEAFF
TRBJ2-1 TRBD2 TRBV7-3 - TGTGCCAGCAGCTTAAGGACCGGGACTAGTGACTACAATGAGCAGTTCTTC CASSLRTGTSDYNEQFF
TRBJ1-1 TRBD1 TRBV5-1 - TGCGCCAGCAGCCAATTGACAGGGGGCGCGAACACTGAAGCTTTCTTT CASSQLTGGANTEAFF
TRBJ1-5 TRBD1 TRBV27 - TGTGCCAGCAGTTTACTGGGACAGGAAAGCGGAGTCTCTCAGCCCCAGCATTTT CASSLLGQESGVSQPQHF
TRBJ2-2 TRBD1 TRBV7-6 - TGTGCCAGCAGCCCAACAACCGGGACAGACTACACCGGGGAGCTGTTTTTT CASSPTTGTDYTGELFF
TRBJ1-2 - TRBV18 - TGTGCCAGCTCTCAACTTGGGGGGGACTATGGCTACACCTTC CASSQLGGDYGYTF
TRBJ2-2 - TRBV2 - TGTGCCAGCAGACCCTCCCTAGCTGTCGCCGGGGAGCTGTTTTTT CASRPSLAVAGELFF
TRBJ2-1 TRBD2 TRBV19 once TGTGCCAGTACCCAAATACGGGAGGGCTACAATGAGCAGTTCTTC CASTQIREGYNEQFF
TRBJ2-3 - TRBV28 - TGTGCCAGCAGTTTAAAGAGGCCAGTATCAGATACGCAGTATTTT CASSLKRPVSDTQYF
TRBJ1-1 - TRBV18 - TGTGCCAGCTCACAGTTATCAGGGAACACTGAAGCTTTCTTT CASSQLSGNTEAFF
TRBJ2-3 - TRBV14 - TGTGCCAGCAGCCAAGGTCTGGGCAGGGCCTTTGAAACAGATACGCAGTATTTT CASSQGLGRAFETDTQYF
TRBJ2-1 - TRBV9 - TGTGCCAGCAGTCGGACAGGAGGGTCCTACAATGAGCAGTTCTTC CASSRTGGSYNEQFF
TRBJ1-2 - TRBV27 once TGTGCCAGCAGTTCGTCCAGACAGGACTATGGCTACACCTTC CASSSSRQDYGYTF
TRBJ2-7 - TRBV7-6 few TGTGCCAGCAGCTCCGGGACAAGCTCCTACGAGCAGTACTTC CASSSGTSSYEQYF
TRBJ1-1 TRBD1 TRBV28 - TGTGCCAGCAGTTTGGTCCGGGACAGGGCTATGAACACTGAAGCTTTCTTT CASSLVRDRAMNTEAFF
TRBJ2-7 - TRBV25-1 - TGTGCCAGCAGTTTAGGACAGAGCTCCTACGAGCAGTACTTC CASSLGQSSYEQYF
TRBJ1-2 TRBD1 TRBV5-1 - TGCGCCAGCAGCGGGACAGAGAACTATGGCTACACCTTC CASSGTENYGYTF
TRBJ1-2 - TRBV30 - TGTGCCTGGAGCCGTCAGGGTAGGGCCTATGGCTACACCTTC CAWSRQGRAYGYTF
TRBJ1-4 - TRBV21-1 - TGTGCCAGCAGCAAGTGTGAAGGCAGGGGGAATGAAAAACTGTTTTTT CASSKCEGRGNEKLFF
TRBJ1-1 - TRBV29-1 - TGCAGCGTTGAACGGGGGGGCCCTGAAGCTTTCTTT CSVERGGPEAFF
TRBJ1-1 - TRBV10-3 - TGTGCCACTCAAAGGACTACGGAGGACACTGAAGCTTTCTTT CATQRTTEDTEAFF
TRBJ2-1 TRBD1 TRBV5-1 - TGCGCCAGCAGCTTGGAACAGGGGTACAATGAGCAGTTCTTC CASSLEQGYNEQFF
TRBJ2-7 - TRBV19 - TGTGCCAGTAGTATTGGACACCCCTACGAGCAGTACTTC CASSIGHPYEQYF
TRBJ1-2 - TRBV6-5 - TGTGCCAGCAGCCTCATCCAACAGGGCGGCTATGGCTACACCTTC CASSLIQQGGYGYTF
TRBJ2-1 TRBD2 TRBV5-6 - TGTGCCAGCAGCCAGGGCCCTTCTGTGGCGGGAGGGAGCAATGAGCAGTTCTTC CASSQGPSVAGGSNEQFF
TRBJ1-1 TRBD1 TRBV7-9 - TGTGCCAGCAGCTTAGTGGGACAGGGGAACACTGAAGCTTTCTTT CASSLVGQGNTEAFF
TRBJ1-6 TRBD1 TRBV9 - TGTGCCAGCAGCACTGTTTCCGGGACAGGGAACCTCCACTTT CASSTVSGTGNLHF
TRBJ2-5 TRBD1 TRBV3-1/TRBV3-2 - TGTGCCAGCAGCCAAGAAGACAGGGATGAGACCCAGTACTTC CASSQEDRDETQYF
TRBJ1-3 - TRBV11-2 - TGTGCCAGCAGCTTATCCGTTGACAGGTCTGGAAACACCATATATTTT CASSLSVDRSGNTIYF
TRBJ1-2 - TRBV5-1 once TGCGCCAGCAGCTTAGGCAATTCCGGGAGTGGGCCTGCTTCCCTGAGCACCTTC CASSLGNSGSGPASLSTF
TRBJ2-7 - TRBV27 - TGTGCCAGCAGTCCCCGTGACACTTCCTACGAGCAGTACTTC CASSPRDTSYEQYF
TRBJ1-6 TRBD1 TRBV27 few TGTGCCAGCAGGGTGGGACAGCTTACTTCACCCCTCCACTTT CASRVGQLTSPLHF
TRBJ2-6 - TRBV7-9 - TGTGCCAGCAGCTTAGTCCCGGTCTCTGGGGCCAACGTCCTGACTTTC CASSLVPVSGANVLTF
TRBJ2-7 TRBD2 TRBV11-3 - TGTGCCAGCAGCTTCCGACTAGCGGGGGGCTACGAGCAGTACTTC CASSFRLAGGYEQYF
TRBJ1-5 TRBD1 TRBV5-8 - TGTGCCAACCACCCGGGACAGGGGAATCAGCCCCAGCATTTT CANHPGQGNQPQHF
TRBJ2-7 TRBD1 TRBV4-1 - TGCGCCAGCAGCTACGGGACAGGGAGCTCCTACGAGCAGTACTTC CASSYGTGSSYEQYF
TRBJ2-3 - TRBV1 - TGCACCAGCATCGGAAGGCGGACAGATACGCAGTATTTT CTSIGRRTDTQYF
TRBJ2-1 TRBD2 TRBV9 - TGTGCCAGCAGCGTCACTAGCGGGCTGATCAATGAGCAGTTCTTC CASSVTSGLINEQFF
TRBJ1-1 - TRBV12-3/TRBV12-4 - TGTGCCAGCCGTGGCTGGGCGAACACTGAAGCTTTCTTT CASRGWANTEAFF
TRBJ1-4 - TRBV29-1 - TGCAGCGTTGTATCCCCCAGGGGAGGGGAAAAACTGTTTTTT CSVVSPRGGEKLFF
TRBJ1-2 - TRBV4-1 many TGCGCCAGCAGCCAAGAAGGACTCAGCTATGGCTACACCTTC CASSQEGLSYGYTF
TRBJ1-6 TRBD1 TRBV3-1/TRBV3-2 - TGTGCCAGCAGCCAAGGGGAGGGACAGGGGAGTTCACCCCTCCACTTT CASSQGEGQGSSPLHF
TRBJ2-1 TRBD2 TRBV7-9 - TGTGCCAGCAGAAAACCGGGACTAGCGGGAACCCATGAGCAGTTCTTC CASRKPGLAGTHEQFF
TRBJ2-7 - TRBV28 - TGTGCCAGCAAATTGGGCGGGTGGTACTCCTACGAGCAGTACTTC CASKLGGWYSYEQYF
TRBJ1-1 - TRBV19 - TGTGCCAGCGCCTGGGAGAGGACTGAAGCTTTCTTT CASAWERTEAFF
TRBJ2-7 - TRBV7-8 - TGTGCCAGCAGCTTAATACCCTCACTCTACGAGCAGTACTTC CASSLIPSLYEQYF
TRBJ1-6 TRBD1 TRBV5-1 - TGCGCCAGCAGCTTGGCCGGGACAGGGCGTTGGAATTCACCCCTCCACTTT CASSLAGTGRWNSPLHF
TRBJ2-3 TRBD2 TRBV18 - TGTGCCAGCTCCCCCCTAGCGGGAGACCTCACAGATACGCAGTATTTT CASSPLAGDLTDTQYF